This T cell receptor (beta chain) was identified in a study of Ad26.COV2.S vaccination and SARS-CoV-2 variants. Overall study results and limits: Non-spike TCR breadth showed similarity between vaccine and placebo recipients.

This clone was detected only a few times. The target antigen is unknown. The treatment was: roughly 18 received Ad26.COV2.S at low or high dose, single or two shots; roughly 5 received placebo; per-sample allocation not given. Sampling took place 63 days after the first vaccine or placebo injection. Donation came from an adult in Boston who was aged 18-55 years. Here immunoSEQ multiplex PCR was the method, and the copy in TCRdb shows in-frame clones only, minus some. The sample includes around 250,000 clones, about 87% of them seen just once. The CDR3 has 11 residues. Deletions cut 0 bases from V and 8 bases from J, with 4 bases between. The V gene's germline CDR1 is MNHEY and CDR2 SVGAGI.

This chain joins TRBV6-5 and TRBJ1-1; no reliable D call. The source is a person aged 18-60 years who received the Ad26.COV2.S COVID-19 vaccine or a placebo. Sequencing was performed on peripheral blood, taken in a trial of Ad26.COV2.S vaccine versus placebo. The CDR3 region has the DNA TGTGCCAGCAGTTACTCGACGGAAGCTTTCTTT. Translated: CASSYSTEAFF.